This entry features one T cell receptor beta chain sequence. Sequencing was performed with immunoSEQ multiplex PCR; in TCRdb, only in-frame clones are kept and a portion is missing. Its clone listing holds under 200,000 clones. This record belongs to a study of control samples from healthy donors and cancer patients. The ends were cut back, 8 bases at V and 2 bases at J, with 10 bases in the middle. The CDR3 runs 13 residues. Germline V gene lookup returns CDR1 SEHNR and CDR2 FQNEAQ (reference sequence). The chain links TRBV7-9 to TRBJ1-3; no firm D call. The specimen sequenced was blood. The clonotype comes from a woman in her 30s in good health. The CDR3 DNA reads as TGTGCCAGCTTCAAAGCTGCTGGAAACACCATATATTTT. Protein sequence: CASFKAAGNTIYF.